A selection of T cell receptor beta chains follows, all from one sample in a study of blood T cells in healthy people across ages. TCRdb reprocessed the 5' RACE reads via MiXCR and lists one record per CDR3 protein. The table shows approximately 1,700,000 distinct CDR3 sequences, with 35% to 50% occurring only once. Sequencing used blood. Receptor source: a human donor in good health. Both conserved end residues are part of each CDR3. The D gene is left open where the match is weak. Clone size appears in some rows only: once, few, many, or a class for an expanded clone.

clone_size j_call v_call d_call cdr3_aa cdr3_nt
. TRBJ1-2 TRBV20-1 TRBD1 CSARDDRVYGYTF TGCAGTGCTAGAGATGACAGGGTCTATGGCTACACCTTC
few TRBJ1-4 TRBV4-1 TRBD1 CASSQWTGEKLFF TGCGCCAGCAGCCAATGGACAGGCGAAAAACTGTTTTTT
many TRBJ2-3 TRBV7-2 . CASSLIPSTDTQYF TGTGCCAGCAGCTTGATACCTAGCACAGATACGCAGTATTTT
. TRBJ2-6 TRBV3-1 TRBD1 CASSQVPGTGNLTF TGTGCCAGCAGCCAAGTGCCCGGGACAGGGAACCTGACTTTC
. TRBJ1-1 TRBV6-2/TRBV6-3 TRBD1 CASSYSGQGATEAFF TGTGCCAGCAGTTACTCGGGACAGGGGGCCACTGAAGCTTTCTTT
once TRBJ2-7 TRBV10-3 . CAISESIVSYNEQYF TGTGCCATCAGTGAGTCAATAGTCTCCTACAATGAGCAGTACTTC
. TRBJ2-1 TRBV7-9 . CASSGRDFSYNEQFF TGTGCCAGCAGCGGCCGGGACTTCTCCTACAATGAGCAGTTCTTC
. TRBJ2-6 TRBV7-3 . CASSSQGSGANVPTF TGTGCCAGCAGCTCCCAGGGGTCCGGGGCCAACGTCCCGACTTTC
few TRBJ2-3 TRBV10-3 . CAISVASTDTQYF TGTGCCATCAGTGTCGCGAGCACAGATACGCAGTATTTT
. TRBJ2-7 TRBV7-2 TRBD1 CASSLTGATCYEQYF TGTGCCAGCAGCTTAACAGGGGCCACCTGCTACGAGCAGTACTTC
. TRBJ2-5 TRBV4-2 . CASTPRQDLVETQYF TGTGCCAGCACCCCACGACAGGACCTGGTAGAGACCCAGTACTTC
few TRBJ2-4 TRBV7-8 . CASSLRNLGAKNIQYF TGTGCCAGCAGCCTGAGGAACCTGGGGGCCAAAAACATTCAGTACTTC
. TRBJ2-7 TRBV13 . CASSLGLEGATYEQYF TGTGCCAGCAGCTTAGGGTTGGAGGGGGCCACCTACGAGCAGTACTTC
few TRBJ2-1 TRBV11-3 . CASSLDAGHDNEQFF TGTGCCAGCAGCTTAGACGCGGGACACGACAATGAGCAGTTCTTC
. TRBJ1-2 TRBV28 . CASSLQGFYTF TGTGCCAGCAGTTTGCAGGGTTTCTACACCTTC
many TRBJ2-1 TRBV4-3 . CASSAGHTLSYNEQFF TGCGCCAGCAGCGCTGGACATACCCTCTCCTACAATGAGCAGTTCTTC
few TRBJ2-3 TRBV5-6 TRBD2 CASRLLAGGHSLTDTQYF TGTGCCAGCAGGCTGCTAGCGGGGGGCCACTCTCTAACAGATACGCAGTATTTT
. TRBJ1-2 TRBV20-1 . CSASRTLGGGGSRRGYTF TGCAGTGCTAGCCGGACCTTAGGCGGAGGAGGGTCCCGGCGAGGCTACACCTTC
. TRBJ1-3 TRBV4-2 . CASSQPGEGSGNTIYF TGTGCCAGCAGCCAACCTGGGGAGGGCTCTGGAAACACCATATATTTT
. TRBJ2-7 TRBV15 . CATSREVKGPEGYEQYF TGTGCCACCAGCAGAGAAGTCAAGGGCCCGGAGGGCTACGAGCAGTACTTC
. TRBJ2-1 TRBV29-1 TRBD1 CSVWDREKQFF TGCAGCGTGTGGGACAGGGAGAAGCAGTTTTTC
. TRBJ2-4 TRBV4-3 . CASSQSRGFAKNIQYF TGCGCCAGCAGCCAGTCAAGGGGGTTCGCCAAAAACATTCAGTACTTC
. TRBJ2-3 TRBV4-1 . CASKIGGESTDTQYF TGCGCCAGCAAAATAGGAGGGGAAAGCACAGATACGCAGTATTTT
. TRBJ1-6 TRBV4-2 TRBD1 CASSHGTGEASPLHF TGTGCCAGCAGCCACGGGACAGGGGAGGCGTCACCCCTCCACTTT
few TRBJ1-2 TRBV29-1 . CSVAGTPYGYTF TGCAGCGTAGCCGGAACACCTTATGGCTACACCTTC
. TRBJ2-5 TRBV6-2/TRBV6-3 . CASTGFASLSGTQYF TGTGCCAGCACGGGTTTCGCCTCTCTCTCCGGGACCCAGTACTTC
. TRBJ2-2 TRBV7-2 . CASSVTSNTGELFF TGTGCCAGCAGCGTTACTAGCAACACCGGGGAGCTGTTTTTT
many TRBJ2-7 TRBV12-3/TRBV12-4 . CASSLTSYEQYF TGTGCCAGCAGCTTAACCTCCTACGAGCAGTACTTC
many TRBJ2-5 TRBV12-3/TRBV12-4 TRBD1 CASSPTGAGETQYF TGTGCCAGCAGTCCCACAGGGGCCGGGGAGACCCAGTACTTC
. TRBJ2-1 TRBV5-1 . CASSLAGRGFYNEQFF TGCGCCAGCAGCTTGGCGGGACGGGGGTTCTACAATGAGCAGTTCTTC
. TRBJ2-1 TRBV7-8 . CASSLGVWNEQFF TGTGCCAGCAGCTTAGGGGTCTGGAATGAGCAGTTCTTC
. TRBJ2-1 TRBV6-6 . CASIPGDSHNEQFF TGTGCCAGCATCCCGGGCGACAGTCACAATGAGCAGTTCTTC
. TRBJ2-5 TRBV5-1 TRBD1 CASQPTGDEETQYF TGCGCCAGTCAACCTACAGGGGACGAGGAGACCCAGTACTTC
. TRBJ2-5 TRBV6-2/TRBV6-3 TRBD2 CASTTGLAGGAQYF TGTGCCAGCACCACCGGACTAGCGGGAGGGGCCCAGTACTTC
few TRBJ1-5 TRBV7-9 . CASSSLGPQHF TGTGCCAGCAGCTCACTTGGGCCCCAGCATTTT
. TRBJ1-2 TRBV6-5 . CASSYSRRSLRGAEGYTF TGTGCCAGCAGTTACTCGAGAAGGAGCTTACGGGGGGCGGAGGGCTACACCTTC
. TRBJ1-2 TRBV5-1 . CASSLAPREGGYTF TGCGCCAGCAGCTTGGCTCCCCGGGAGGGGGGCTACACCTTC
few TRBJ1-1 TRBV12-3/TRBV12-4 . CASAWTMGNTEAFF TGTGCCAGCGCCTGGACGATGGGGAACACTGAAGCTTTCTTT
. TRBJ1-2 TRBV7-3 . CASSPQPGEGYTF TGTGCCAGCAGCCCGCAGCCGGGAGAGGGCTACACCTTC
. TRBJ2-5 TRBV6-2/TRBV6-3 . CANQPSGDETQYF TGTGCCAACCAGCCTTCGGGGGACGAGACCCAGTACTTC
few TRBJ2-4 TRBV4-2 . CASSRDRDIQYF TGTGCCAGCAGCCGCGACAGAGACATTCAGTACTTC